This is a list of T cell receptor beta chains from one sample in a study of CD8 T cells in Susac syndrome. In TCRdb, the immunoSEQ multiplex PCR reads were re-called with MiXCR into one record per CDR3 protein. This table holds around 170,000 distinct CDR3 sequences, around 94% found once. Sequencing used CD4+ T cells from PBMCs. All receptors derive from a human donor with Susac syndrome. Each CDR3 is given with its conserved first and last residue. The order of the fields is J gene, V gene, D gene, clone size, CDR3 DNA, CDR3 protein. D genes are given only for firm matches. Expanded clones get a size class; other rows say once, few or many, or leave the size out.

j_call: TRBJ2-7; v_call: TRBV30; d_call: TRBD1; clone_size: .; cdr3_nt: TGTGCCTGGAGTGTGGGTAAGGGGACAGGGTCCTACGAGCAGTACTTC; cdr3_aa: CAWSVGKGTGSYEQYF
j_call: TRBJ2-7; v_call: TRBV18; d_call: TRBD2; clone_size: .; cdr3_nt: TGTGCCAGCTCACCAGTGCTAGCGGTGGATTACGAGCAGTACTTC; cdr3_aa: CASSPVLAVDYEQYF
j_call: TRBJ2-7; v_call: TRBV10-3; d_call: TRBD1; clone_size: .; cdr3_nt: TGTGCCATCAGTGACAGGGGGACGGGTTACGAGCAGTACTTC; cdr3_aa: CAISDRGTGYEQYF
j_call: TRBJ2-5; v_call: TRBV5-4; d_call: TRBD2; clone_size: few; cdr3_nt: TGTGCCAGCAGCTTGAGGCTAGCGGGGCAAGAGACCCAGTACTTC; cdr3_aa: CASSLRLAGQETQYF
j_call: TRBJ2-7; v_call: TRBV5-4; d_call: .; clone_size: .; cdr3_nt: TGTGCCAGCAGCTTGTGGGGGGCCCACGAGCAGTACTTC; cdr3_aa: CASSLWGAHEQYF
j_call: TRBJ1-2; v_call: TRBV5-1; d_call: .; clone_size: .; cdr3_nt: TGCGCCAGCAGCCCCCTCACAGGGAACTATGGCTACACCTTC; cdr3_aa: CASSPLTGNYGYTF
j_call: TRBJ1-6; v_call: TRBV6-1; d_call: .; clone_size: few; cdr3_nt: TGTGCCAGCAGCCAGGGTGATCCGGATAATTCACCCCTCCACTTT; cdr3_aa: CASSQGDPDNSPLHF
j_call: TRBJ2-3; v_call: TRBV6-1; d_call: .; clone_size: .; cdr3_nt: TGTGCCAGCAGTTTCCAGGGTACGCAGTATTTT; cdr3_aa: CASSFQGTQYF
j_call: TRBJ2-5; v_call: TRBV6-5; d_call: .; clone_size: .; cdr3_nt: TGTGCCAGTTCGGGGGCAGGGACCATGAAGACCCAGTACTTC; cdr3_aa: CASSGAGTMKTQYF
j_call: TRBJ1-1; v_call: TRBV2; d_call: TRBD1; clone_size: .; cdr3_nt: TGTGCCACCCAGCTTGACAGGGGCACTGAAGCTTTCTTT; cdr3_aa: CATQLDRGTEAFF